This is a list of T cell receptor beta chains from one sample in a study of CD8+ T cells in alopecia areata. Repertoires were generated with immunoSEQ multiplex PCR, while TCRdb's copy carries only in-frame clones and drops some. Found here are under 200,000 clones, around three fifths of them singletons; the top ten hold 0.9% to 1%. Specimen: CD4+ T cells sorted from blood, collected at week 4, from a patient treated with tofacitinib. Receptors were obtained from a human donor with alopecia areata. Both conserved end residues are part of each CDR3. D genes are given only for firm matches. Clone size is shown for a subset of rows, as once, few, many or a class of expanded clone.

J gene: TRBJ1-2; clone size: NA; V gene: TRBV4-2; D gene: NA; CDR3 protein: CASSIEDQGYGYTF; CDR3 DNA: TGTGCCAGCAGCATAGAGGACCAGGGCTATGGCTACACCTTC
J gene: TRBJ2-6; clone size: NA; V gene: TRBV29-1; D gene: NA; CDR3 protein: CSVPLPGANVLTF; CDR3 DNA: TGCAGCGTTCCATTACCTGGGGCCAACGTCCTGACTTTC
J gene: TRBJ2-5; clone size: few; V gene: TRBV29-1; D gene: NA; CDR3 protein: CSVEVRETQYF; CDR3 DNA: TGCAGCGTTGAAGTGCGAGAGACCCAGTACTTC
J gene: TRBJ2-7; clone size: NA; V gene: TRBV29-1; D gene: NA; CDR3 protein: CSVVGTTYEQYF; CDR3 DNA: TGCAGCGTTGTCGGCACTACCTACGAGCAGTACTTC
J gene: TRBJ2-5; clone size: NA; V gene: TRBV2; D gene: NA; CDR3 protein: CASTLEGTNQETQYF; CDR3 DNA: TGTGCCAGCACCCTAGAAGGGACAAATCAAGAGACCCAGTACTTC
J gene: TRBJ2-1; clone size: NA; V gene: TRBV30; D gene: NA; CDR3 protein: CAVKPVFSSYNEQFF; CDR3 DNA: TGTGCCGTAAAACCGGTGTTTAGCTCCTACAATGAGCAGTTCTTC
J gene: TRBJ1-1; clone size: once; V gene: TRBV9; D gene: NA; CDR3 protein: CASSLTATNTEAFF; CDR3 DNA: TGTGCCAGCAGCTTGACAGCAACCAACACTGAAGCTTTCTTT
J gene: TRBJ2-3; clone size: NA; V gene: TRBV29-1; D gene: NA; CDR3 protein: CSVEGQVDTQYF; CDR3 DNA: TGCAGCGTTGAAGGACAGGTAGATACGCAGTATTTT
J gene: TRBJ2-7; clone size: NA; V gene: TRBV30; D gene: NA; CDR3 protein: CAWSVGGPYEQYF; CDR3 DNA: TGTGCCTGGAGTGTAGGCGGGCCTTACGAGCAGTACTTC
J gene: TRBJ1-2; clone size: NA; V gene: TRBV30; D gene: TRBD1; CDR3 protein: CAWIEAGGGSRTF; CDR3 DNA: TGTGCCTGGATTGAGGCAGGGGGCGGTTCACGGACCTTC
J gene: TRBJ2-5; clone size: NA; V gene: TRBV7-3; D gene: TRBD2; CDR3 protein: CASSSDPGEGETQYF; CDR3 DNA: TGTGCCAGCAGCTCAGACCCCGGGGAGGGGGAGACCCAGTACTTC
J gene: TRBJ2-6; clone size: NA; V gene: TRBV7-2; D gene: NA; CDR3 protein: CASRRQSSGANVLTF; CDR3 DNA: TGTGCCAGCAGACGACAGTCCTCTGGGGCCAACGTCCTGACTTTC
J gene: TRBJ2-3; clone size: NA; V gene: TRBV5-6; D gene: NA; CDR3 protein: CASSLSGEGGDTQYF; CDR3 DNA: TGTGCCAGCAGTTTAAGCGGGGAGGGGGGAGATACGCAGTATTTT
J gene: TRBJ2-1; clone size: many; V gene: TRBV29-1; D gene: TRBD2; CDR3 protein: CSVVLAGTYNEQFF; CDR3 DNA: TGCAGCGTTGTCCTAGCGGGCACCTACAATGAGCAGTTCTTC
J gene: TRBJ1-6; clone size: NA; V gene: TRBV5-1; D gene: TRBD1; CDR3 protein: CASSGDRGRNSPLHF; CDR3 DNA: TGCGCCAGCAGCGGGGACAGGGGGCGCAATTCACCCCTCCACTTT
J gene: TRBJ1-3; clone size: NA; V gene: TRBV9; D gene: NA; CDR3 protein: CASSDSPSGNTIYF; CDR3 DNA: TGTGCCAGCAGCGACTCACCCTCTGGAAACACCATATATTTT
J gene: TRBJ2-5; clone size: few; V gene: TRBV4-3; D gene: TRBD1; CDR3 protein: CASSQGFDRGGETQYF; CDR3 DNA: TGCGCCAGCAGCCAAGGATTTGACAGGGGTGGAGAGACCCAGTACTTC
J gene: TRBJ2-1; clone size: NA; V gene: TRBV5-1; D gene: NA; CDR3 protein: CASSSRPGLNEQFF; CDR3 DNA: TGCGCCAGCAGCTCGCGACCGGGCCTCAATGAGCAGTTCTTC